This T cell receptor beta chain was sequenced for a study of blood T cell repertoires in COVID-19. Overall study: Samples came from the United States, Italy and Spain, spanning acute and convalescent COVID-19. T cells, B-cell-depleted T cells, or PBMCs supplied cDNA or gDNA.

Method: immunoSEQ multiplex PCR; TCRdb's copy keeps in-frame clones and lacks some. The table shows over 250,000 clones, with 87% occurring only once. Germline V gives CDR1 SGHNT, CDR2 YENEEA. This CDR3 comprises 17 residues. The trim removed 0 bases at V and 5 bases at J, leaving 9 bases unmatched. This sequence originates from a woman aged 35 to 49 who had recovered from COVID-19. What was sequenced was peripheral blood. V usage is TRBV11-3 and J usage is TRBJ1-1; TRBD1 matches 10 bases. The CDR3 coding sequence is TGTGCCAGCAGCTTAGATCGCCGGGACAGGGGAAAGACTGAAGCTTTCTTT. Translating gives CASSLDRRDRGKTEAFF.